This entry lists 4 T cell receptor beta chains sequenced from one sample in a study of blood T cell repertoires in COVID-19 (dated by TCRdb to the early 2020s). Libraries were built with the immunoSEQ multiplex PCR assay. What TCRdb holds here is the immuneACCESS table cut down to in-frame rearrangements. Part of the clones is not present; checked against another copy, under half of the missing clones reflect an unresolved V gene, and the others are unexplained. For this sample the table gives tens of thousands of clones, of which approximately 90% were detected only once. The top ten clonotypes cover roughly 2% of the sample. The sample was peripheral blood. These receptors all stem from a man aged 45-65 years with acute or convalescent COVID-19.

The DNA of the CDR3 is TGTGCCAGCAGCCAATGGGGACAGCCGAACACTGAAGCTTTCTTT. Translated, it gives CASSQWGQPNTEAFF. The chain has TRBV3-1 (or the pseudogene TRBV3-2) and TRBJ1-1; 7 bases line up with TRBD1. Trimming at V came to 2 bases and at J to 1 base, leaving 4 bases not matched to a gene. CDR1 is LGHDT and CDR2 is YNNKEL in the germline V gene (reference sequence). The CDR3 is made up of 15 amino acids.

The CDR3 sequence: CASSTRTDSQETQYF. DNA for the CDR3: TGTGCCAGCAGCACCCGGACAGATTCCCAAGAGACCCAGTACTTC. The chain carries TRBV7-2 and TRBJ2-5; weak D call: TRBD1 (6 bases). Germline V gene sequence: CDR1 SGHTA, CDR2 FQGNSA. The CDR3 is 15 amino acids. Trimming removed 5 bases at V and 1 base at J, with 14 bases between.

The chain has TRBV25-1 and TRBJ2-5, with 10 nucleotides matching TRBD2. The trim removed 6 bases at V and 2 bases at J, leaving 3 bases unmatched. Germline CDR1 reads MGHDK; CDR2 reads SYGVNS. The length of the CDR3 is 14 residues. In DNA, the CDR3 is TGTGCCAGCAGACTAGCGGGGATTCAAGAGACCCAGTACTTC. Residues: CASRLAGIQETQYF.

The V gene is TRBV6-5, the J gene TRBJ2-5, with 7 bases aligning to TRBD1. Germline CDR1 and CDR2: MNHEY and SVGAGI. The CDR3 is 13 amino acids. V shed 6 bases and J 4 bases; nucleotides not matched to a gene: 5. The CDR3 sequence: CASRDRVVETQYF. CDR3 DNA: TGTGCCAGCAGAGACAGGGTAGTAGAGACCCAGTACTTC.